A selection of T cell receptor beta chains follows, all from one sample in a study of blood T cell repertoires in COVID-19. Measured with immunoSEQ multiplex PCR; TCRdb has only the in-frame clones, and not every one. This table holds roughly 670,000 clones, about 90% found once. Sequencing was done on a sample of peripheral blood. All receptors come from a woman aged 18-29 years with acute or convalescent COVID-19. Each CDR3 is given with its conserved first and last residue. The D gene is left open where the match is weak. For some rows the clone size is stated as once, few or many, or as a class when expanded; others skip it.

length	J	D	V	size	CDR3	DNA
16	TRBJ2-3	.	TRBV27	.	CASINHYTGGEDTQYF	TGTGCCAGCATAAACCACTATACAGGGGGGGAAGATACGCAGTATTTT
18	TRBJ2-3	TRBD2	TRBV19	once	CASSRIGTSGVYTDTQYF	TGTGCCAGTAGTCGAATCGGGACTAGCGGGGTCTACACAGATACGCAGTATTTT
14	TRBJ1-3	.	TRBV7-2	.	CASSLVFSGNTIYF	TGTGCCAGCAGCTTAGTATTCTCTGGAAACACCATATATTTT
12	TRBJ1-1	.	TRBV29-1	.	CSVVGVRTEAFF	TGCAGCGTTGTGGGCGTGCGCACTGAAGCTTTCTTT
15	TRBJ2-7	TRBD1	TRBV18	.	CASSQTGGTSYEQYF	TGTGCCAGCTCACAAACAGGGGGTACCTCCTACGAGCAGTACTTC
17	TRBJ1-1	.	TRBV7-9	.	CASSPSQGQTSNTEAFF	TGTGCCAGCAGTCCATCACAAGGACAGACGTCTAACACTGAAGCTTTCTTT
16	TRBJ2-7	TRBD2	TRBV3-1/TRBV3-2	.	CASSQVRLAGGHEQYF	TGTGCCAGCAGCCAAGTGAGGCTAGCGGGGGGCCACGAGCAGTACTTC
16	TRBJ2-2	.	TRBV7-6	once	CASSLVWDTNTGELFF	TGTGCCAGCAGCTTAGTTTGGGACACCAACACCGGGGAGCTGTTTTTT
16	TRBJ2-7	TRBD1	TRBV3-1/TRBV3-2	.	CASSQDRDRVSYEQYF	TGTGCCAGCAGCCAAGACAGGGACAGGGTGTCCTACGAGCAGTACTTC
14	TRBJ1-1	.	TRBV5-6	once	CASSRFLSNTEAFF	TGTGCCAGCAGCCGTTTCTTGTCGAACACTGAAGCTTTCTTT
16	TRBJ2-2	TRBD2	TRBV7-3	.	CASSLGTTRSPGELFF	TGTGCCAGCAGCTTAGGGACTACTAGATCTCCCGGGGAGCTGTTTTTT
15	TRBJ2-7	.	TRBV27	.	CASSRGASAPYEQYF	TGTGCCAGCAGCCGTGGGGCATCAGCGCCCTACGAGCAGTACTTC
15	TRBJ2-7	TRBD2	TRBV6-5	.	CASSYTSGNTYEQYF	TGTGCCAGCAGCTACACTAGCGGAAACACCTACGAGCAGTACTTC
13	TRBJ2-2	.	TRBV15	.	CATSRVYTGELFF	TGTGCCACCAGCAGAGTTTATACCGGGGAGCTGTTTTTT
14	TRBJ2-7	.	TRBV5-4	.	CASSFGESSYEQYF	TGTGCCAGCAGCTTCGGGGAGAGCTCCTACGAGCAGTACTTC
12	TRBJ1-2	.	TRBV18	.	CASSLGGYGYTF	TGTGCCAGCTCACTGGGGGGCTATGGCTACACCTTC
16	TRBJ2-7	.	TRBV11-2	.	CASSLLGLTGVSEQYF	TGTGCCAGCAGCTTATTAGGACTGACCGGGGTATCGGAGCAGTACTTC
13	TRBJ1-1	.	TRBV30	once	CAWARTAPTEAFF	TGTGCCTGGGCTCGGACAGCTCCCACTGAAGCTTTCTTT
15	TRBJ2-2	TRBD2	TRBV5-5	.	CASSSGLAATGELFF	TGTGCCAGCAGCTCGGGACTAGCGGCGACCGGGGAGCTGTTTTTT
14	TRBJ1-2	.	TRBV7-2	.	CATHLGGSAYGYTF	TGTGCCACTCACTTGGGGGGAAGCGCCTATGGCTACACCTTC
13	TRBJ1-2	.	TRBV27	.	CASSERYGYGYTF	TGTGCCAGCAGTGAGAGGTACGGCTATGGCTACACCTTC
15	TRBJ2-1	TRBD1	TRBV19	.	CASSIAAGGYNEQFF	TGTGCCAGTAGTATAGCTGCAGGGGGCTACAATGAGCAGTTCTTC
14	TRBJ2-7	TRBD2	TRBV7-2	.	CASSLGPGGDEQYF	TGTGCCAGCAGCTTAGGCCCCGGGGGGGACGAGCAGTACTTC
17	TRBJ1-4	.	TRBV4-1	.	CASSQEPTTGSGEKLFF	TGCGCCAGCAGCCAAGAACCGACAACAGGGTCCGGTGAAAAACTGTTTTTT